Each of the 30 T cell receptor beta chains below was sequenced from the same sample in a study of T cells in Graves' hyperthyroidism and ophthalmopathy. The TCR beta CDR3 regions underwent amplification using RNA transcripts as the source. The TCR CDR3 was amplified in a first-round RT-PCR using the HTBI primer set. TCRdb processed the multiplex PCR reads anew with MiXCR; each CDR3 protein has one entry. This sample carries about 480,000 distinct CDR3 sequences, roughly 14% of them seen once, and the ten largest clones take around a sixth. Source material: blood. These TCRs come from a young woman with Graves' hyperthyroidism.

The sample holds many counts of this clonotype. The chain carries TRBV3-1 and TRBJ1-2; the match to TRBD1 covers 7 bases. Germline trimming cut 5 bases from V and 6 bases from J; bases unmatched to any gene: 6. Germline CDR1 LGHDT, CDR2 YNNKEL (reference sequence). This CDR3 region has 13 residues. The chain's CDR3 is CASSSTGQHGYTF. The DNA for the CDR3 is TGTGCCAGCAGCTCGACAGGGCAGCATGGCTACACCTTC.

This clonotype was seen a handful of times. The V gene is TRBV19, the J gene TRBJ1-1; 8 bases fit TRBD1. CDR1 and CDR2 (germline): LNHDA, SQIVND (reference sequence). The CDR3 extends over 13 amino acids. J lost 1 base, V lost 6 bases, and 1 base had no gene match. The CDR3 is CASRGTGNTEAFF. In DNA, the CDR3 is TGTGCCAGTAGAGGGACAGGGAACACTGAAGCTTTCTTT.

This clonotype has a count of ten or more. The V gene is TRBV7-2, the J gene TRBJ2-2; D call uncertain. Germline V lookup: CDR1 SGHTA, CDR2 FQGNSA. V was shortened by 1 base and J by 3 bases, with 18 bases between the two germline ends. The CDR3 length is 18 residues. CDR3 nucleotide sequence: TGTGCCAGCAGCTTAGGGGCTCAACTATTACTCCACACCGGGGAGCTGTTTTTT. Translating it yields CASSLGAQLLLHTGELFF.

The chain uses TRBV5-6 and TRBJ1-1, with 9 bases lining up with TRBD1. Per germline, CDR1 SGHDT and CDR2 YYEEEE. This CDR3 spans 16 amino acids. With V trimmed by 4 bases and J by 1 base, 8 bases remained unmatched. The CDR3 DNA reads as TGTGCCAGCAGCCTACTGACAGGGGGGAAGAACACTGAAGCTTTCTTT. It is translated as CASSLLTGGKNTEAFF.

This clonotype was counted at least ten times. This chain joins TRBV11-2 and TRBJ2-7; 7 bases are shared with TRBD1. Trimming at V came to 5 bases and at J to 2 bases, leaving 9 bases not matched to a gene. CDR3 length equals 15 residues. Looked up from germline, CDR1 is SGHAT and CDR2 is FQNNGV. CDR3 sequence: CASSNKRQGPYEQYF. CDR3 DNA sequence: TGTGCCAGCAGCAATAAAAGACAGGGCCCCTACGAGCAGTACTTC. Based on the CDR3 plus reference TRBV11-2 and TRBJ2-7, the full variable domain is EAGVAQSPRYKIIEKRQSVAFWCNPISGHATLYWYQQILGQGPKLLIQFQNNGVVDDSQLPKDRFSAERLKGVDSTLKIQPAKLEDSAVYLCASSNKRQGPYEQYFGPGTRLTVT.

There are many counts of this clonotype. This rearrangement joins TRBV18 to TRBJ1-2; no firm D call. The CDR3 is made up of 12 amino acids. Trimming stripped 4 bases from V and 6 bases from J, with 9 bases between. Looked up from germline, CDR1 is KGHSH and CDR2 is LQKENI. The CDR3 region has the DNA TGTGCCAGCTCACTAGCAACAGATGGCTACACCTTC. Encoded protein: CASSLATDGYTF.

This clonotype was seen only a few times. The chain is built from TRBV6-1 and TRBJ2-1; D unresolved. The CDR3 loop spans 13 amino acids. Germline-derived CDR1 and CDR2 are MNHNS and SASEGT. The V end was cut by 3 bases, the J end by 9 bases, with 12 bases between. CDR3 bases: TGTGCCAGCAGTGACCTAGAGGAAGGTGAGCAGTTCTTC. Its translation is CASSDLEEGEQFF.

At least ten counts were recorded for this clonotype. This chain joins TRBV20-1 and TRBJ2-1, with TRBD2 matching 7 bases. Trimming cost V 5 bases and J 4 bases; bases outside gene matches: 5. Germline V gives CDR1 DFQATT, CDR2 SNEGSKA (reference sequence). The CDR3 is made up of 13 amino acids. The CDR3 region is CSAERDDYNEQFF. In DNA form, the CDR3 reads TGCAGTGCTGAGCGGGACGATTACAATGAGCAGTTCTTC.

This clonotype has at least ten counts. CDR3: CASSQDQVTRGEQFF. In nucleotides, the CDR3 is TGTGCCAGCAGCCAAGACCAGGTTACGCGGGGTGAGCAGTTCTTC. The chain employs TRBV3-1 and TRBJ2-1, with D possibly TRBD2 on 6 matching bases. Trimming pared 0 bases from V and 9 bases from J, leaving 15 bases between. This CDR3 has 15 amino acids. The germline gives CDR1 LGHDT, CDR2 YNNKEL (reference sequence).

This clonotype has a count of ten or more. The genes are TRBV20-1 and TRBJ2-7; D unclear. V lost 2 bases, J lost 1 base, and 12 bases lay in between. This CDR3 contains 14 residues. Germline V gene lookup returns CDR1 DFQATT and CDR2 SNEGSKA (reference sequence). CDR3 coding DNA: TGCAGTGCTAGACCCCCCACATTTTCCTACGAGCAGTACTTC. Translated, it gives CSARPPTFSYEQYF.

This chain links TRBV29-1 with TRBJ1-2, with D possibly matching TRBD1 (6 bases). The CDR3 is 13 amino acids. The germline V and J ends were trimmed by 3 bases and 3 bases, with 11 bases remaining between them. CDR1 and CDR2 (germline): SQVTM, ANQGSEA. CDR3 in DNA: TGCAGCGTTGAGGGGGGCGACTACTATGGCTACACCTTC. Protein sequence: CSVEGGDYYGYTF.

For this clonotype: A read error may produce the germline difference seen at one junction end. The genes are TRBV10-3 and TRBJ2-2; TRBD1 matches at 10 bases. This CDR3 has 15 amino acids. Germline CDR1 is ENHRY and CDR2 is SYGVKD. The CDR3 spells CAIRPGTGVPGELVF. DNA for the CDR3: TGTGCCATCAGGCCCGGGACAGGGGTCCCCGGGGAGCTGGTTTTT.

This clonotype was counted ten times or more. The chain is built from TRBV3-1 and TRBJ1-1; D is undetermined. The V gene lost 1 base and the J gene lost 10 bases, with 7 bases spanning the gap. This CDR3 has 11 residues. The germline V gene encodes CDR1 LGHDT and CDR2 YNNKEL (reference sequence). The CDR3 sequence: CASSQGAGAFF. CDR3 sequence (DNA): TGTGCCAGCAGCCAAGGGGCTGGAGCTTTCTTT.

In its sample, this clonotype was seen many times. V gene TRBV7-9 combines with J gene TRBJ1-1; D is unclear. Germline CDR1 is SEHNR and CDR2 is FQNEAQ (reference sequence). Trimming removed 0 bases at V and 7 bases at J, with 9 bases between. The CDR3 runs 13 residues. The CDR3 DNA follows: TGTGCCAGCAGCTTAGCAGAGAGTGGTGAAGCTTTCTTT. This sequence encodes CASSLAESGEAFF. Together with reference TRBV7-9 and TRBJ1-1, the CDR3 gives the full variable domain: DTGVSQNPRHKITKRGQNVTFRCDPISEHNRLYWYRQTLGQGPEFLTYFQNEAQLEKSRLLSDRFSAERPKGSFSTLEIQRTEQGDSAMYLCASSLAESGEAFFGQGTRLTVV.

Comment on this clonotype: A read error may be the cause here, since a much bigger clone is one base away. The chain carries TRBV5-6 and TRBJ1-5; possible D gene TRBD1, 5 bases. The V end lost 4 bases, the J end lost 7 bases, and 12 bases lay between the germline ends. Germline CDR1 and CDR2: SGHDT and YYEEEE. This CDR3 contains 13 residues. As DNA, the CDR3 is TGTGCCAGCAGCGGGGGGTCGTGGCAGCCCCAGCATTTT. Translated: CASSGGSWQPQHF.

This clonotype was found many times. This chain links TRBV6-1 with TRBJ1-4, with 9 bases that match TRBD1. This CDR3 is 14 amino acids long. Looked up from germline, CDR1 is MNHNS and CDR2 is SASEGT. The V and J ends lost 7 bases and 8 bases, in that order; junction bases with no gene match: 8. The chain's CDR3 is CASTSRDRDEKLFF. CDR3 DNA sequence: TGTGCCAGCACTAGCCGGGACAGGGACGAAAAACTGTTTTTT.

This clonotype was counted a single time. One junction end does not reproduce the germline sequence, and a read error may be involved. The chain recombines TRBV19 with TRBJ1-5; TRBD1 matches 9 bases. The V gene's germline CDR1 is LNHDA and CDR2 SQIVND (reference sequence). The CDR3 has 14 amino acids. The chain's CDR3 is CACSIQGADQPQHF. In DNA form, the CDR3 reads TGTGCCTGTAGTATACAGGGGGCTGATCAGCCCCAGCATTTT.

This clonotype was recorded a few times. The chain is built from TRBV24-1 and TRBJ2-3; unclear D gene. The germline gives CDR1 KGHDR, CDR2 SFDVKD. V gave up 9 bases and J gave up 0 bases, with 9 bases separating them. The CDR3 loop spans 13 amino acids. The CDR3 reads CATALGSTDTQYF. DNA for the CDR3: TGTGCCACCGCCTTGGGGAGCACAGATACGCAGTATTTT.

This clonotype appeared many times. This sequence joins TRBV12-3 or TRBV12-4 and TRBJ1-5, with D hard to call. Trimming shortened V by 6 bases and J by 5 bases, and 11 bases separated the two germline ends. The CDR3 contains 13 residues. This CDR3 reads CASRWTEDQPQHF. In DNA form, the CDR3 reads TGTGCCAGCAGGTGGACGGAGGATCAGCCCCAGCATTTT.

In this sample, this clonotype turned up many times. The V gene is TRBV20-1, the J gene TRBJ2-5, with TRBD2 matching 9 bases. V shed 3 bases and J 0 bases; nucleotides not matched to a gene: 5. Germline-derived CDR1 and CDR2 are DFQATT and SNEGSKA (reference sequence). The CDR3 runs to 15 residues. CDR3 protein: CSASLASGDQETQYF. In DNA form, the CDR3 reads TGCAGTGCTAGCTTGGCTAGCGGGGACCAAGAGACCCAGTACTTC.

The sample holds a few counts of this clonotype. This chain links TRBV4-1 with TRBJ2-7, with 8 bases fitting TRBD2. Germline loops: CDR1 MGHRA, CDR2 YSYEKL. The CDR3 contains 15 residues. V dropped 1 base and J dropped 3; count of bases not matched to a gene: 5. The chain's CDR3 is CASSQGVLAGYEQYF. In nucleotides, the CDR3 is TGCGCCAGCAGCCAAGGAGTTCTAGCGGGCTACGAGCAGTACTTC.

This clonotype appeared many times. CDR3 region: CASSLVPAGGARTDTQYF. Written as DNA, the CDR3 is TGTGCCAGCAGCTTAGTCCCCGCAGGGGGCGCTAGGACAGATACGCAGTATTTT. V and J are TRBV7-9 and TRBJ2-3; TRBD1 aligns across 8 bases. Trimming cost V 1 base and J 3 bases; bases outside gene matches: 12. Germline CDR1 SEHNR, CDR2 FQNEAQ (reference sequence). The CDR3 covers 18 residues.

This clonotype was seen a handful of times. This chain uses TRBV6-4 with TRBJ2-2; possibly TRBD2 for D (5 bases). CDR3 length: 13 residues. V was clipped by 6 bases and J by 7 bases, with 12 bases between them. The V gene's germline CDR1 is MRHNA and CDR2 SNTAGT. CDR3 DNA: TGTGCCAGCAGGTACGGAGGAGGCGGGGAGCTGTTTTTT. Translated, it gives CASRYGGGGELFF.

The genes are TRBV5-6 and TRBJ2-3, with a tentative D call TRBD2 (6 bases). Trimming took off 4 bases at V and 2 bases at J, with 14 bases between the two ends. This CDR3 is 15 amino acids long. In germline, CDR1 is SGHDT, CDR2 YYEEEE. Here the CDR3 DNA reads TGTGCCAGCAGCCCCCGGGACTGGTACACAGATACGCAGTATTTT. Encoded protein: CASSPRDWYTDTQYF.

The CDR3 loop reads CSAGTGRASDTQYF. The CDR3 nucleotides are TGCAGTGCTGGAACTGGGAGGGCCTCAGATACGCAGTATTTT. This chain joins TRBV20-1 and TRBJ2-3; 7 nucleotides match TRBD2. J gave up 4 bases and V 5 bases, and 9 bases lay outside the gene matches. Germline-derived CDR1 and CDR2 are DFQATT and SNEGSKA (reference sequence). CDR3 length: 14 residues.

Turning to this clonotype: This may be a read error, as it is one base from a much larger clone. This chain connects TRBV6-2 or TRBV6-3 to TRBJ2-1, with D possibly matching TRBD2 (6 bases). Germline assignment: CDR1 MNHEY and CDR2 SVGEGT. This CDR3 is 12 amino acids long. Here the CDR3 reads CVSSYGGTEQFF. As DNA, the CDR3 is TGTGTCAGCAGTTACGGCGGGACTGAGCAGTTCTTC.

The rearrangement links TRBV7-2 to TRBJ2-7; D perhaps matches TRBD1 (7 bases). V lost 5 bases to trimming and J lost 3 bases, with 11 bases between them. There are 13 residues in the CDR3. The germline CDR1 and CDR2 sequences are SGHTA and FQGNSA. The CDR3 nucleotides read TGTGCCAGCAGCCCGGGGGACAGCTACGAGCAGTACTTC. It codes for CASSPGDSYEQYF.

This clonotype was seen only a few times. This rearrangement joins TRBV6-5 to TRBJ2-2; D not resolved. CDR3 length: 13 residues. Germline CDR1 MNHEY, CDR2 SVGAGI. Trimming cost V 0 bases and J 6 bases, with 5 bases left between them. The CDR3 region has the DNA TGTGCCAGCAGTTACTCGATTTCCGGGGAGCTGTTTTTT. It translates to CASSYSISGELFF.

The genes are TRBV25-1 and TRBJ2-4, with TRBD2 matching over 10 bases. V gave up 6 bases and J gave up 8 bases; unmatched junction bases: 1. The germline CDR1 and CDR2 sequences are MGHDK and SYGVNS. The CDR3 length is 12 residues. CDR3 amino acids: CASRSGRDIQYF. DNA for the CDR3: TGTGCCAGCAGAAGCGGGAGGGACATTCAGTACTTC.

This clonotype was detected only a few times. V and J are TRBV10-3 and TRBJ2-5; possible D gene TRBD1, 5 bases. The V gene's germline CDR1 is ENHRY and CDR2 SYGVKD. The CDR3 is 14 residues long. Trimming pared 6 bases from V and 5 bases from J, leaving 16 bases between. DNA of the CDR3: TGTGCCATCAGGCTTGGGGCAATGAGGGAGACCCAGTACTTC. This gives the protein CAIRLGAMRETQYF.